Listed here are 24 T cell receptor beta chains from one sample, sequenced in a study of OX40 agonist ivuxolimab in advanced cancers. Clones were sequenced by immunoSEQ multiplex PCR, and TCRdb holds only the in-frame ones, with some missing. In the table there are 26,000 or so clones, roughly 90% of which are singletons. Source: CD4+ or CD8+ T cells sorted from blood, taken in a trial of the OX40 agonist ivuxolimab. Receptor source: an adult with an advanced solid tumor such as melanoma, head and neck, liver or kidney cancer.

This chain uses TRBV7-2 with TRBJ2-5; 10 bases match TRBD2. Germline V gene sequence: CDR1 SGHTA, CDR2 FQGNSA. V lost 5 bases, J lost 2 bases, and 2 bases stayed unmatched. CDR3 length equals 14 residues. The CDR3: CASSLLAGQETQYF. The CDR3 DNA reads TGTGCCAGCAGCCTACTAGCGGGACAAGAGACCCAGTACTTC.

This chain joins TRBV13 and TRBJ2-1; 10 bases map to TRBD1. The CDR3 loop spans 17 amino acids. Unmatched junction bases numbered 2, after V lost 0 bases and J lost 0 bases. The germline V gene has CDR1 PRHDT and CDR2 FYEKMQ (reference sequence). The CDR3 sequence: CASSLGDRGISYNEQFF. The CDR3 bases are TGTGCCAGCAGCTTAGGGGACAGGGGGATCTCCTACAATGAGCAGTTCTTC.

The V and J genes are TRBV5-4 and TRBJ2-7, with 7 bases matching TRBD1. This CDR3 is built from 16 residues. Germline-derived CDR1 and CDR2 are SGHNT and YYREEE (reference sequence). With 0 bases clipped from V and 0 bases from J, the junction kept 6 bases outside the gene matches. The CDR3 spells CASSLEDSGGSYEQYF. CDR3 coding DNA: TGTGCCAGCAGCTTGGAGGACTCAGGGGGCTCCTACGAGCAGTACTTC. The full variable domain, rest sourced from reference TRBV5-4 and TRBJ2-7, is ETGVTQSPTHLIKTRGQQVTLRCSSQSGHNTVSWYQQALGQGPQFIFQYYREEENGRGNFPPRFSGLQFPNYSSELNVNALELDDSALYLCASSLEDSGGSYEQYFGPGTRLTVT.

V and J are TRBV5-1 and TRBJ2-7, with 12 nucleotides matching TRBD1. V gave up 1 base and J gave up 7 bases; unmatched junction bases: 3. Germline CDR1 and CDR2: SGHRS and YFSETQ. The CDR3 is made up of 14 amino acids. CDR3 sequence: CASSLWDRGLEQYF. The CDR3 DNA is TGCGCCAGCAGCTTGTGGGACAGGGGGCTTGAGCAGTACTTC.

In DNA form, the CDR3 reads TGTGCCAGCAGCCCAGGGATACACGAAAAACTGTTTTTT. Translating it yields CASSPGIHEKLFF. This chain joins TRBV7-9 and TRBJ1-4, with TRBD1 as a possible D gene (5 bases). Trimming took 5 bases from V and 8 from J, leaving 12 bases between them. The CDR3 length is 13 residues. Germline CDR1 reads SEHNR; CDR2 reads FQNEAQ (reference sequence).

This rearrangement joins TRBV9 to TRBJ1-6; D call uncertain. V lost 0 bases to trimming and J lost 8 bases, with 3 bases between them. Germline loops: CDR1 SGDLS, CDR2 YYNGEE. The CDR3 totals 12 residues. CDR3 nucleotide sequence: TGTGCCAGCAGCGTAGCGGATTCACCCCTCCACTTT. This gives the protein CASSVADSPLHF.

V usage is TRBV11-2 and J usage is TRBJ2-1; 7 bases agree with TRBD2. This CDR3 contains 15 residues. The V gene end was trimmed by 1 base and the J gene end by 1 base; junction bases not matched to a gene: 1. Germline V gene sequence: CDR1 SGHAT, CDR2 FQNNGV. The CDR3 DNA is TGTGCCAGCAGCTTAGCGGGGGGTTCCTACAATGAGCAGTTCTTC. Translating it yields CASSLAGGSYNEQFF.

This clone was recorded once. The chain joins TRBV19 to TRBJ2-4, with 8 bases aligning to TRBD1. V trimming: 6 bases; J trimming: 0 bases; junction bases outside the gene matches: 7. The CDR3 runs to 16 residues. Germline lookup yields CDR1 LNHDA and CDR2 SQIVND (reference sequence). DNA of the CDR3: TGTGCCAGTAGCCTCGGACAGGGATTAGCCAAAAACATTCAGTACTTC. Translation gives CASSLGQGLAKNIQYF.

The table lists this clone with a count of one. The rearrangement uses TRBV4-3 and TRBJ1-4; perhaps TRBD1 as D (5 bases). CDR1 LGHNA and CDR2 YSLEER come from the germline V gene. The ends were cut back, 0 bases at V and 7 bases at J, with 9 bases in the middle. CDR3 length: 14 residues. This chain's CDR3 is CASSQDRGFEKLFF. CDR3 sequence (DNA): TGCGCCAGCAGCCAAGATCGGGGGTTTGAAAAACTGTTTTTT.

The CDR3 here is CASSKRDLDPGRETQYF. DNA for the CDR3: TGTGCCAGCAGCAAAAGGGACCTAGATCCAGGGAGAGAGACCCAGTACTTC. The genes are TRBV21-1 and TRBJ2-5. TRBV21-1 is labeled a pseudogene. The CDR3 loop spans 17 amino acids.

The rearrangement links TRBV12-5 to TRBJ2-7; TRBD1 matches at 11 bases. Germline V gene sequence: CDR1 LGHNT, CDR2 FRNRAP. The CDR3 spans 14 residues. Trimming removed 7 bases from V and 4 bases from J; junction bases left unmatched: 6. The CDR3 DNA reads TGTGCTAGTGCCTCCGGGACAGGGGGTTACGAGCAGTACTTC. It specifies CASASGTGGYEQYF.

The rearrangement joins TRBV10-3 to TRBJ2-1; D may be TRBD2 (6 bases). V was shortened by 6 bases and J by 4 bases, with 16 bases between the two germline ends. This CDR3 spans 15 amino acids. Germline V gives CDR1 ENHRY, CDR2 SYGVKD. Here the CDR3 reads CAISPERAPYNEQFF. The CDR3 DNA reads TGTGCCATCAGCCCTGAGCGGGCCCCTTACAATGAGCAGTTCTTC.

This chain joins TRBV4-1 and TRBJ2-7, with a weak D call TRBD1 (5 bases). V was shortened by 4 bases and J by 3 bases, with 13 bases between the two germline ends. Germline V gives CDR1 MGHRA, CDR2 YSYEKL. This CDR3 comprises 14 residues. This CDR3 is CASSLLDRNYEQYF. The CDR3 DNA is TGCGCCAGCAGCCTTCTCGACAGAAACTACGAGCAGTACTTC.

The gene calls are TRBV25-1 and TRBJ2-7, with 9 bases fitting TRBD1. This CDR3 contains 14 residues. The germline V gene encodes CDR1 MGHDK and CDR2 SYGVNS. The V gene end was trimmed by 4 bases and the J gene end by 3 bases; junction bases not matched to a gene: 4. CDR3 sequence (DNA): TGTGCCAGCAGTGCCGGGACAGGGTACTACGAGCAGTACTTC. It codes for CASSAGTGYYEQYF.

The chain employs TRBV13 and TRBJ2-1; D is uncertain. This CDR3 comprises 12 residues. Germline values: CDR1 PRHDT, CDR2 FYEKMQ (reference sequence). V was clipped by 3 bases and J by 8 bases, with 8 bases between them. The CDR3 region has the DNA TGTGCCAGCAGCTTCCTTTCAGATGAGCAGTTCTTC. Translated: CASSFLSDEQFF. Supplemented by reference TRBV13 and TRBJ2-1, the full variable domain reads AAGVIQSPRHLIKEKRETATLKCYPIPRHDTVYWYQQGPGQDPQFLISFYEKMQSDKGSIPDRFSAQQFSDYHSELNMSSLELGDSALYFCASSFLSDEQFFGPGTRLTVL.

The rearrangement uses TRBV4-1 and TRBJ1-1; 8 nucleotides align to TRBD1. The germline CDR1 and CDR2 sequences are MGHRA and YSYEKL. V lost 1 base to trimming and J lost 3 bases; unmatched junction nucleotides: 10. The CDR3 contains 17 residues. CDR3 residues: CASSQVPPGGIDTEAFF. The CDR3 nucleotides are TGCGCCAGCAGCCAAGTCCCCCCAGGGGGCATCGACACTGAAGCTTTCTTT.

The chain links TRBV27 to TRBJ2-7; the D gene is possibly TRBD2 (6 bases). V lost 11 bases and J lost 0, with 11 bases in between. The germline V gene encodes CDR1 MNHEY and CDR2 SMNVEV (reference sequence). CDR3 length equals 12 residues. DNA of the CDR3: TGTGCCTCCGGAGGGGTCTCCTACGAGCAGTACTTC. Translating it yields CASGGVSYEQYF.

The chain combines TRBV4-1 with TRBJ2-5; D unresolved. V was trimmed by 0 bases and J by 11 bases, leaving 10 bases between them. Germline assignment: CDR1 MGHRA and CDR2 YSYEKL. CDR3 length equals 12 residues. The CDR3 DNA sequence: TGCGCCAGCAGCCAAGATGGAGCGAGACAGTACTTC. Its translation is CASSQDGARQYF.

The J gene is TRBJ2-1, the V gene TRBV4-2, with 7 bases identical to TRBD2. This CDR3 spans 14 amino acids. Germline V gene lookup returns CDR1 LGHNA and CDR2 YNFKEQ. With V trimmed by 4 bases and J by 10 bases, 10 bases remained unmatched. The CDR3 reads CASSLSSLALEQFF. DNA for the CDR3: TGTGCCAGCAGCCTCTCCTCACTAGCGCTGGAGCAGTTCTTC.

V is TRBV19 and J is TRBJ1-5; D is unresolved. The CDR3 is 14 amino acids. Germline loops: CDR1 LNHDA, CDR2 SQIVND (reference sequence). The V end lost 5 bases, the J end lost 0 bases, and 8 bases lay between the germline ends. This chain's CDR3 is CASSLGYSNQPQHF. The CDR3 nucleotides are TGTGCCAGTAGTTTGGGATATAGCAATCAGCCCCAGCATTTT. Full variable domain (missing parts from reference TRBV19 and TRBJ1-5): DGGITQSPKYLFRKEGQNVTLSCEQNLNHDAMYWYRQDPGQGLRLIYYSQIVNDFQKGDIAEGYSVSREKKESFPLTVTSAQKNPTAFYLCASSLGYSNQPQHFGDGTRLSIL.

CDR3 sequence reads: CASSLSVLTGELFF. The CDR3 region has the DNA TGTGCCAGCAGTTTATCGGTTCTTACCGGGGAGCTGTTTTTT. V gene TRBV27 combines with J gene TRBJ2-2; D is ambiguous. Deletions cut 0 bases from V and 5 bases from J, with 7 bases between. Germline V gene lookup returns CDR1 MNHEY and CDR2 SMNVEV (reference sequence). CDR3 length equals 14 residues.

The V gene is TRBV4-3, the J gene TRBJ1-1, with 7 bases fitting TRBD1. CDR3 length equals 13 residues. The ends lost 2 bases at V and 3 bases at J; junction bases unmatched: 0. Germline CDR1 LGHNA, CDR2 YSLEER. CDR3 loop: CASSQQGDTEAFF. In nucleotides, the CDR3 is TGCGCCAGCAGCCAACAGGGGGACACTGAAGCTTTCTTT.

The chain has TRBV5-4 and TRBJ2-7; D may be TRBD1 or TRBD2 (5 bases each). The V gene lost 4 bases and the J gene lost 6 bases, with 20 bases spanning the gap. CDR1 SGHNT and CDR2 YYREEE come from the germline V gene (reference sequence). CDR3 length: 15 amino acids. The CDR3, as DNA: TGTGCCAGCAGCATGCCGGGACGCCACGCGGGCGAGCAGTACTTC. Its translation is CASSMPGRHAGEQYF.

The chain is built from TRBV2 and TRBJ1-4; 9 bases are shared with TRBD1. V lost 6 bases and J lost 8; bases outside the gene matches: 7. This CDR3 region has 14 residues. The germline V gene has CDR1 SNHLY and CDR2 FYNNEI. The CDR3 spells CASSSGTGTEKLFF. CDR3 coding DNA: TGTGCCAGCAGCTCCGGGACAGGGACCGAAAAACTGTTTTTT.